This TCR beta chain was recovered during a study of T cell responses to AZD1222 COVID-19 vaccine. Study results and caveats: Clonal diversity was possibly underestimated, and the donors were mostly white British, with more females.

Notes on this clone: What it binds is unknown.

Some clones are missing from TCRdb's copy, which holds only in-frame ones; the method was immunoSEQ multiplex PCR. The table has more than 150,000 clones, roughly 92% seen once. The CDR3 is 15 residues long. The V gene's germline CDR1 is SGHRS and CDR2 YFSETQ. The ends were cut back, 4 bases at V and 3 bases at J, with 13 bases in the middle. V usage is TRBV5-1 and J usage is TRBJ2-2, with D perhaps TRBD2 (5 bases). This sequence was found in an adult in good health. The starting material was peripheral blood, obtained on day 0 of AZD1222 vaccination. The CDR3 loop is CASSERTDYTGELFF. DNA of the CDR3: TGCGCCAGCAGCGAAAGGACGGACTACACCGGGGAGCTGTTTTTT.